The 21 T cell receptor beta chains presented below share a single source sample, sequenced in a study of cytomegalovirus exposure and HLA in healthy donors. The PCR made use of 60 Vbeta and 13 Jbeta primers. Clones were sequenced by immunoSEQ multiplex PCR, and TCRdb holds only the in-frame ones, with some missing. This sample has roughly 120,000 clones, with roughly four fifths found just once. Sequencing input: PBMCs. These receptors all stem from a woman between 55 and 75 years old in good health and CMV-seropositive.

The V and J genes are TRBV30 and TRBJ1-5; D is perhaps TRBD1 (5 bases). Germline V CDR1 and CDR2: GTSNPN, SVGIG (reference sequence). The CDR3 extends over 14 amino acids. Trimming removed 7 bases at V and 4 bases at J, with 17 bases between. The CDR3 protein is CALDTIAGNQPQHF. DNA for the CDR3: TGTGCCTTGGACACCATAGCTGGGAATCAGCCCCAGCATTTT.

This clone was detected only once. The chain uses TRBV5-6 and TRBJ2-7; 10 bases map to TRBD2. CDR3 length: 15 residues. The germline gives CDR1 SGHDT, CDR2 YYEEEE. The V segment lost 4 bases and the J segment 1 base; nucleotides outside the gene matches: 5. The CDR3, as DNA: TGTGCCAGCAGCCCTCTAGCGGGAGAGTCCTACGAGCAGTACTTC. Protein sequence: CASSPLAGESYEQYF.

V is TRBV28 and J is TRBJ1-5; 7 bases are shared with TRBD1. Germline-derived CDR1 and CDR2 are MDHEN and SYDVKM. V lost 6 bases, J lost 1 base, and 6 bases stayed unmatched. The CDR3 length is 15 residues. The CDR3 loop is CASRSQGPSNQPQHF. The CDR3 DNA sequence: TGTGCCAGCAGATCACAGGGGCCGAGCAATCAGCCCCAGCATTTT.

V and J are TRBV7-9 and TRBJ1-2; 7 positions agree with TRBD1. Germline trimming cut 1 base from V and 4 bases from J; bases unmatched to any gene: 12. Germline CDR1 is SEHNR and CDR2 is FQNEAQ (reference sequence). CDR3 length: 17 amino acids. In nucleotides, the CDR3 is TGTGCCAGCAGCTTAGTAGGGACAGCCGCCGACTTCTATGGCTACACCTTC. Protein sequence: CASSLVGTAADFYGYTF.

The chain is built from TRBV25-1 and TRBJ1-4; D is perhaps TRBD1 (5 bases). Germline V CDR1 and CDR2: MGHDK, SYGVNS. The ends were cut back, 1 base at V and 8 bases at J, with 14 bases in the middle. The CDR3 loop spans 15 amino acids. The CDR3 region is CASSELSGLGEKLFF. CDR3 DNA: TGTGCCAGCAGTGAATTATCAGGGCTGGGGGAAAAACTGTTTTTT.

The rearrangement uses TRBV2 and TRBJ1-5; no clear D gene. Germline V gene data show CDR1 as SNHLY and CDR2 as FYNNEI. The CDR3 is 17 residues long. Trimming cost V 4 bases and J 0 bases, with 16 bases left between them. The CDR3 spells CASSVTEIPYSNQPQHF. CDR3 in DNA: TGTGCCAGCAGTGTTACCGAGATCCCGTATAGCAATCAGCCCCAGCATTTT.

The V gene is TRBV28, the J gene TRBJ2-7; D may be TRBD2 (5 bases). The germline V gene has CDR1 MDHEN and CDR2 SYDVKM. This CDR3 spans 17 amino acids. V gave up 4 bases and J gave up 0 bases, with 19 bases separating them. The CDR3 here is CASSSPDGGSRSYEQYF. Written as DNA, the CDR3 is TGTGCCAGCAGTTCCCCCGACGGCGGGTCGCGCTCCTACGAGCAGTACTTC.

This chain connects TRBV29-1 to TRBJ2-1; no reliable D call. Germline CDR1 SQVTM, CDR2 ANQGSEA. There are 13 residues in the CDR3. V was pared by 4 bases and J by 7 bases, with 14 bases between. DNA for the CDR3: TGCAGCGTTGGAAGTGAGGTGGTGAATGAGCAGTTCTTC. Translated, it gives CSVGSEVVNEQFF.

The V call is TRBV18, the J call TRBJ1-6, with D maybe TRBD1 (5 bases). There are 14 residues in the CDR3. The V and J ends lost 5 bases and 6 bases respectively, with 11 bases between them. The germline V gene has CDR1 KGHSH and CDR2 LQKENI. The CDR3 sequence is CASSWGGINSPLHF. The CDR3, as DNA: TGTGCCAGCTCATGGGGGGGGATTAATTCACCCCTCCACTTT.

In regard to this clone: The same CDR3 is also encoded by other DNA sequences in this sample. The chain joins TRBV5-1 to TRBJ1-1; D not resolved. V lost 2 bases to trimming and J lost 1 base, with 6 bases between them. The CDR3 has 13 residues. The germline gives CDR1 SGHRS, CDR2 YFSETQ. CDR3 loop: CASSFSGNTEAFF. CDR3 sequence (DNA): TGCGCCAGCAGCTTTTCCGGGAACACTGAAGCTTTCTTT.

The rearrangement joins TRBV5-1 to TRBJ1-4; TRBD1 aligns across 8 bases. Looked up from germline, CDR1 is SGHRS and CDR2 is YFSETQ. The CDR3 is made up of 15 amino acids. With 2 bases clipped from V and 8 bases from J, the junction kept 8 bases outside the gene matches. CDR3: CASSFGDRTKEKLFF. The DNA for the CDR3 is TGCGCCAGCAGCTTCGGGGACAGGACCAAGGAAAAACTGTTTTTT.

The CDR3 loop reads CSVEGAAFEQFF. The CDR3 nucleotides are TGCAGCGTTGAAGGGGCCGCATTCGAGCAGTTCTTC. The chain uses TRBV29-1 and TRBJ2-1; D uncertain. The CDR3 spans 12 residues. Germline CDR1 is SQVTM and CDR2 is ANQGSEA. V lost 1 base and J 10 bases, leaving 11 bases between the germline ends.

The gene calls are TRBV6-5 and TRBJ1-2, with D possibly TRBD1 on 6 matching bases. CDR1 MNHEY and CDR2 SVGAGI come from the germline V gene. Trimming cost V 0 bases and J 2 bases, with 10 bases left between them. The CDR3 covers 15 residues. CDR3 amino acids: CASSYSMQGNYGYTF. As DNA, the CDR3 is TGTGCCAGCAGTTACTCGATGCAGGGGAACTATGGCTACACCTTC.

The sample holds one count of this clone. The J gene is TRBJ1-2, the V gene TRBV7-9; tentatively, D is TRBD1 (5 bases). The CDR3 spans 13 residues. V was pared by 0 bases and J by 3 bases, with 5 bases between. Germline V gives CDR1 SEHNR, CDR2 FQNEAQ (reference sequence). The CDR3 protein is CASSLATDYGYTF. The CDR3 region has the DNA TGTGCCAGCAGCTTAGCGACAGACTATGGCTACACCTTC.

Regarding this clone: The same CDR3 also results from other DNA sequences found in this sample. The chain links TRBV30 to TRBJ1-1; 8 positions match TRBD1. CDR1 and CDR2 from the germline V gene are GTSNPN and SVGIG (reference sequence). The CDR3 totals 13 residues. Trimming cost V 3 bases and J 1 base; bases outside gene matches: 1. The CDR3 protein is CAWSGQGNTEAFF. CDR3 bases: TGTGCCTGGAGCGGACAGGGGAACACTGAAGCTTTCTTT.

The chain employs TRBV19 and TRBJ2-3; tentatively, D is TRBD2 (5 bases). Germline V lookup: CDR1 LNHDA, CDR2 SQIVND (reference sequence). The V end was cut by 10 bases, the J end by 5 bases, with 13 bases between. CDR3 length: 12 amino acids. Here the CDR3 DNA reads TGTGCCACGACAAGCGCGGGAGATACGCAGTATTTT. This gives the protein CATTSAGDTQYF. The complete variable domain, with remaining parts taken from reference TRBV19 and TRBJ2-3, reads DGGITQSPKYLFRKEGQNVTLSCEQNLNHDAMYWYRQDPGQGLRLIYYSQIVNDFQKGDIAEGYSVSREKKESFPLTVTSAQKNPTAFYLCATTSAGDTQYFGPGTRLTVL.

The gene calls are TRBV6-5 and TRBJ2-5, with D perhaps TRBD2 (6 bases). Judging by the DNA end, TRBJ2-7 fits better; the J call may be wrong. CDR3 size: 16 residues. Germline V CDR1 and CDR2: MNHEY, SVGAGI. This CDR3 reads CASSSVYSGRSYEQYF. Here the CDR3 DNA reads TGTGCCAGCAGTTCGGTATATAGCGGACGATCGTACGAGCAGTACTTC.

V gene TRBV29-1 combines with J gene TRBJ1-1; D unclear. The CDR3 length is 13 residues. Trimming took 6 bases from V and 1 from J, leaving 12 bases between them. Germline values: CDR1 SQVTM, CDR2 ANQGSEA. CDR3 sequence reads: CSVGLNENTEAFF. The DNA for the CDR3 is TGCAGCGTAGGACTGAATGAGAACACTGAAGCTTTCTTT.

This chain connects TRBV6-1 to TRBJ2-2; D may be TRBD2 (6 bases). The germline CDR1 and CDR2 sequences are MNHNS and SASEGT. The CDR3 sequence is 16 residues long. V lost 0 bases to trimming and J lost 7 bases, with 15 bases between them. The CDR3 nucleotides read TGTGCCAGCAGTGAAGCTTTAACTAGCCGGGGCGGGGAGCTGTTTTTT. This encodes CASSEALTSRGGELFF.

This clone was observed a single time. This sequence joins TRBV2 and TRBJ2-5; the D gene is possibly TRBD1 (6 bases). The V and J ends lost 10 bases and 4 bases respectively, with 10 bases between them. The CDR3 runs to 11 residues. Germline CDR1 and CDR2: SNHLY and FYNNEI. This CDR3 reads CATRGGETQYF. The CDR3 nucleotides are TGTGCCACCCGAGGGGGAGAGACCCAGTACTTC.

J is TRBJ2-5 and V is TRBV5-1; a possible D gene is TRBD2 (6 bases). V was trimmed by 6 bases and J by 5 bases, leaving 14 bases between them. The CDR3 runs to 13 residues. Germline V gives CDR1 SGHRS, CDR2 YFSETQ. The CDR3 DNA sequence: TGCGCCAGCACACAGGAGGGTGAGGAGACCCAGTACTTC. It specifies CASTQEGEETQYF.